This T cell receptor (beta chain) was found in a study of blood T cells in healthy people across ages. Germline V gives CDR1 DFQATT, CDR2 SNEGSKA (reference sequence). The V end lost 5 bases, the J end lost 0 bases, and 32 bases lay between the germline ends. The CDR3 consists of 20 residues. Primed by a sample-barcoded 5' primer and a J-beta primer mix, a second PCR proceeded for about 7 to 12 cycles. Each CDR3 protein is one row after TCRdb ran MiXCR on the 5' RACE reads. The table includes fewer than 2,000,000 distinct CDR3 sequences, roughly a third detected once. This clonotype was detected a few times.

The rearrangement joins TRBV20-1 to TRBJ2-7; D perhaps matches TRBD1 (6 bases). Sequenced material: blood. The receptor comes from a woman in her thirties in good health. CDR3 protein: CSAADLKRKNRDTSSYEQYF. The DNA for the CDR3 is TGCAGTGCTGCAGACCTCAAGCGAAAGAACCGGGACACGAGCTCCTACGAGCAGTACTTC.